Listed below are T cell receptor beta chains from one sample, sequenced in a study of OX40 agonist ivuxolimab in advanced cancers. The method was immunoSEQ multiplex PCR; TCRdb's version includes in-frame clones alone and lacks a portion of them. Of about 59,000 clones in the sample, 84% were seen once. The sample consisted of CD4+ or CD8+ T cells sorted from blood, taken in a trial of the OX40 agonist ivuxolimab. The receptors were sampled from an adult with an advanced solid tumor such as melanoma, head and neck, liver or kidney cancer. Both conserved end residues are part of each CDR3. Fields, in order: clone size, J gene, D gene, V gene, CDR3 DNA, CDR3 protein. The D gene is left open where the match is weak. The size of a clone is reported for some rows only, either as once, few or many, or as a class for expanded clones.

once,TRBJ2-7,-,TRBV6-5,TGTGCCAGCAGTTACGCCTCTAAAAGCTCCTACGAGCAGTACTTC,CASSYASKSSYEQYF
-,TRBJ2-1,-,TRBV6-5,TGTGCCAGCAGTTACAGGGCGCCCTCCTACAATGAGCAGTTCTTC,CASSYRAPSYNEQFF
-,TRBJ1-2,TRBD1,TRBV28,TGTGCCAGCAGGCCGACAGGGGAGTATGGCTACACCTTC,CASRPTGEYGYTF
-,TRBJ2-3,TRBD1,TRBV7-9,TGTGCCAGCAGCCCCGGACAGGTCTCAGTCCCGGGCACAGATACGCAGTATTTT,CASSPGQVSVPGTDTQYF
-,TRBJ2-1,TRBD2,TRBV14,TGTGCCAGCAGCCTACTCGGGACTAGCGGTTCCAATGAGCAGTTCTTC,CASSLLGTSGSNEQFF
-,TRBJ1-2,TRBD1,TRBV9,TGTGCCAGCAGCGTAGCCCCGACAGGGGGCGGCTATGGCTACACCTTC,CASSVAPTGGGYGYTF
once,TRBJ2-3,-,TRBV2,TGTGCCAGCAGTGAAGACAGGAACACAGATACGCAGTATTTT,CASSEDRNTDTQYF
-,TRBJ1-2,-,TRBV5-1,TGCGCCAGCAGCTTTCAAGCGCGGGATGGCTACACCTTC,CASSFQARDGYTF
-,TRBJ1-1,-,TRBV6-5,TGTGCCAGCAGTTACCCAGGGGTGAACACTGAAGCTTTCTTT,CASSYPGVNTEAFF
-,TRBJ2-7,-,TRBV2,TGTGCCAGCAGAAGGAATCCCTACGAGCAGTACTTC,CASRRNPYEQYF
-,TRBJ2-3,TRBD1,TRBV5-1,TGCGCCAGCAGCGGGGGACAGGGGACGCAGTATTTT,CASSGGQGTQYF
-,TRBJ2-7,TRBD2,TRBV6-1,TGTGCCAGCAGTGTGGTTCTGGGTCGTTTGACTAGCGGGAGTTACGAGCAGTACTTC,CASSVVLGRLTSGSYEQYF
-,TRBJ1-1,TRBD1,TRBV5-1,TGCGCCAGCAGCTACGGACAGGGCGGCACTGAAGCTTTCTTT,CASSYGQGGTEAFF
-,TRBJ1-4,TRBD1,TRBV27,TGTGCCAGCAGTTTGGGGGACAGAAATGAAAAACTGTTTTTT,CASSLGDRNEKLFF
-,TRBJ2-4,TRBD2,TRBV4-2,TGTGCCAGCAGCCAAGAGGCGGGAGGGCCGCAAAACATTCAGTACTTC,CASSQEAGGPQNIQYF
-,TRBJ1-2,-,TRBV19,TGTGCCAGTAGTTCGACACCCGAAGATGGCTACACCTTC,CASSSTPEDGYTF
-,TRBJ1-1,TRBD1,TRBV10-3,TGTGCCATCAGAGACAGGGGACGTACTGAAGCTTTCTTT,CAIRDRGRTEAFF
-,TRBJ1-4,TRBD1,TRBV7-8,TGTGCCAGCAGCATCAGGGGGCTCGGTGAAAAACTGTTTTTT,CASSIRGLGEKLFF
-,TRBJ2-3,TRBD2,TRBV4-1,TGCGCCAGCAGCCACCGTTTAGCGGGTAGCACAGATACGCAGTATTTT,CASSHRLAGSTDTQYF
-,TRBJ1-4,-,TRBV18,TGTGCCAGCTCACCAACCTTTGGGGGCGCGAATGAAAAACTGTTTTTT,CASSPTFGGANEKLFF
-,TRBJ2-7,-,TRBV6-1,TGTGCCAGCAGTGGAGAATCCCCCCAGTGGGGTACGACCTACGAGCAGTACTTC,CASSGESPQWGTTYEQYF
-,TRBJ1-1,-,TRBV14,TGTGCCAGCAGCCGGGTAGGAACAACTGAAGCTTTCTTT,CASSRVGTTEAFF
-,TRBJ2-3,TRBD2,TRBV7-2,TGTGCCAGCACCGTGTCGGGAGGCACAGTTGGAATCGAGTATTTT,CASTVSGGTVGIEYF
once,TRBJ1-2,-,TRBV19,TGTGCCAGTAGCTCTCCCGGACAGCTTAACTATGGCTACACCTTC,CASSSPGQLNYGYTF
-,TRBJ1-3,TRBD1,TRBV18,TGTGCCAGCTCACCGACAGGGCCCTCTGGAAACACCATATATTTT,CASSPTGPSGNTIYF
-,TRBJ1-2,-,TRBV5-8,TGTGCCAGCAGCTTATTTGGCTACACCTTC,CASSLFGYTF
few,TRBJ2-1,TRBD2,TRBV28,TGTGCCAGCAGTGAGCGGGGAACCTATGAGCAGTTCTTC,CASSERGTYEQFF
-,TRBJ1-5,-,TRBV23-1,TGCGCCAGCAGTCGGGCGGCCAGGGGTAGCAATCAGCCCCAGCATTTT,CASSRAARGSNQPQHF
-,TRBJ1-5,TRBD1,TRBV7-8,TGTGCCAGCAGCTTAGGGACAGGCAGCCAGCCCCAGCATTTT,CASSLGTGSQPQHF
-,TRBJ2-1,TRBD2,TRBV29-1,TGCAGCGCAACACTAGCGGGAGGGTATGAGCAGTTCTTC,CSATLAGGYEQFF
-,TRBJ2-7,-,TRBV6-1,TGTGCCAGCATAGGGTCCTCCTACGAGCAGTACTTC,CASIGSSYEQYF
-,TRBJ2-7,TRBD2,TRBV18,TGTGCCAGCTCACCAACGACTAGCGGGGGGACCTACGAGCAGTACTTC,CASSPTTSGGTYEQYF
-,TRBJ2-7,TRBD2,TRBV18,TGTGCCAGCTCTCGTTCAGGACTAGCGGACTACGAGCAGTACTTC,CASSRSGLADYEQYF
once,TRBJ2-7,-,TRBV10-2,TGCGCCAGCAGTGACAGCTCCTGGCCCCCTTGGCAGTACTTC,CASSDSSWPPWQYF
once,TRBJ1-5,-,TRBV2,TGTGCCAGCAGCCCAACTCGGGGGGCCGGACAGCCCCAGCATTTT,CASSPTRGAGQPQHF
-,TRBJ2-3,TRBD2,TRBV4-1,TGCGCCAGCAGCCAAGATAGGAGGATGGGAGCGGGGGGCGAACCCACAGATACGCAGTATTTT,CASSQDRRMGAGGEPTDTQYF
-,TRBJ2-7,-,TRBV14,TGTGCCAGCAGCCAAGAGCCCCCCGGGCGACTTCACGAGCAGTACTTC,CASSQEPPGRLHEQYF
-,TRBJ1-3,-,TRBV19,TGTGCCAGTAGTGGTGGAGAGACAAACACCATATATTTT,CASSGGETNTIYF
-,TRBJ2-5,-,TRBV15,TGTGCCACCAGCAGGTCCCTTTATGTCGCGGGAGAGACCCAGTACTTC,CATSRSLYVAGETQYF
-,TRBJ2-3,-,TRBV6-7,TGTGCCAGCAGTTTTCCGGGACATGACACAGATACGCAGTATTTT,CASSFPGHDTDTQYF
few,TRBJ2-7,TRBD1,TRBV10-1,TGCGCCAGCAGTCCCGGGACAGGAGCCTACGAGCAGTACTTC,CASSPGTGAYEQYF
-,TRBJ2-3,-,TRBV30,TGTGCCTGGAGCGGACTCTACTCCACAGATACGCAGTATTTT,CAWSGLYSTDTQYF
-,TRBJ2-2,-,TRBV7-2,TGTGCCAGCAGCCGCTACGGTGGGGCGAACACCGGGGAGCTGTTTTTT,CASSRYGGANTGELFF
-,TRBJ2-3,-,TRBV28,TGTGCCAGCAGTTTATGGGGGGTTGGCACAGATACGCAGTATTTT,CASSLWGVGTDTQYF
-,TRBJ2-7,-,TRBV9,TGTGCCAGCAGCGTAGGTTTTACAGTCGCCTACGAGCAGTACTTC,CASSVGFTVAYEQYF
-,TRBJ1-3,TRBD1,TRBV5-4,TGTGCCAGCAGCTTGGGGGGACAGCCTACCTCTGGAAACACCATATATTTT,CASSLGGQPTSGNTIYF
once,TRBJ2-5,TRBD2,TRBV4-3,TGCGCCAGCAGCCAAGGCCCTAGCGGGGGGACCCAGTACTTC,CASSQGPSGGTQYF
-,TRBJ2-7,TRBD2,TRBV7-6,TGTGCCAGCAGCAGGAATTCGGGAGGCTCCTACGAGCAGTACTTC,CASSRNSGGSYEQYF